This is a list of T cell receptor beta chains from one sample in a study of T-cell memory formation after mild COVID-19. Each CDR3 protein gets one entry after TCRdb re-called the 5' RACE reads with MiXCR. The sample holds under 250,000 distinct CDR3 sequences, around 25% seen once. Material: PBMCs or a T cell subset sorted from them (not recorded which). These receptors all stem from an adult woman who had mild COVID-19 (a few samples of this study predate the infection). Cell type and time point are not known. Both conserved end residues are part of each CDR3. Clone size is shown for a subset of rows, as once, few, many or a class of expanded clone.

16,TRBV5-1,TRBJ1-1,NA,CASSLGGPPGNTEAFF
17,TRBV7-2,TRBJ2-2,few,CASSSPGSGSNTGELFF
14,TRBV24-1,TRBJ2-7,NA,CATSDRTGTEEQYF
17,TRBV5-6,TRBJ2-4,NA,CASSQNGGDLAKNIQYF
11,TRBV6-2/TRBV6-3,TRBJ1-1,few,CATGQGPEAFF
15,TRBV6-5,TRBJ2-3,few,CASSYGAGRVDTQYF
14,TRBV12-3/TRBV12-4,TRBJ2-1,few,CASSLGQGDHEQFF
15,TRBV7-6,TRBJ2-5,few,CASSTSGGDLETQYF
14,TRBV29-1,TRBJ2-3,few,CSVFEMTGTDTQYF
16,TRBV4-1,TRBJ2-1,NA,CASSQTGLVSYNEQFF
14,TRBV5-1,TRBJ2-7,few,CASSLNRGEDEQYF
18,TRBV14,TRBJ2-7,few,CASSQTTATLLLGDEQYF
13,TRBV11-2,TRBJ2-7,NA,CASSAQGFYEQYF
15,TRBV9,TRBJ1-2,NA,CASSLRDTGLNGYTF
12,TRBV29-1,TRBJ2-3,few,CSARSLPDTQYF
13,TRBV5-1,TRBJ1-1,NA,CASSLASGGEAFF
14,TRBV6-5,TRBJ2-1,few,CASYSGGAYNEQFF
13,TRBV7-9,TRBJ1-5,NA,CASSLESNQPQHF
15,TRBV7-2,TRBJ2-3,NA,CASSQYRVSTDTQYF
15,TRBV18,TRBJ2-1,many,CASSPVSGRYNEQFF
14,TRBV29-1,TRBJ2-5,NA,CSVGLAGAEETQYF
16,TRBV27,TRBJ2-7,NA,CASSTDQAGARYEQYF
18,TRBV6-5,TRBJ1-2,NA,CASSARGGGRLENYGYTF
17,TRBV6-6,TRBJ2-7,NA,CASSYSSGREGSYEQYF
15,TRBV2,TRBJ2-3,few,CASSPGTGMGDTQYF
13,TRBV6-2/TRBV6-3,TRBJ2-7,NA,CASSYLTGPRQYF
15,TRBV5-1,TRBJ2-1,NA,CASSEGQPSYNEQFF
15,TRBV7-9,TRBJ2-7,NA,CASINGQGKQREQYF
12,TRBV24-1,TRBJ2-7,NA,CATSDRPHEQYF
12,TRBV4-3,TRBJ2-7,few,CASSQDRRQQYF
13,TRBV5-4,TRBJ2-7,NA,CASSRQTDYEQYF
12,TRBV20-1,TRBJ2-3,few,CSARWGTDTQYF
14,TRBV27,TRBJ2-3,NA,CASRGRGRTDTQYF
15,TRBV9,TRBJ2-1,NA,CASSVGGGYYNEQFF
15,TRBV7-2,TRBJ1-3,NA,CASGNRGLSGNTIYF
16,TRBV21-1,TRBJ2-4,NA,CASSKVLRGAENIQYF
15,TRBV15,TRBJ2-7,NA,CATSRDELSSYEQYF
15,TRBV7-2,TRBJ1-1,NA,CASSYQTGENTEAFF
17,TRBV4-1,TRBJ2-1,few,CASSQGVAQVSYNEQFF
12,TRBV4-1,TRBJ2-3,NA,CASSPQSDTQYF
18,TRBV7-8,TRBJ2-2,few,CASSSPWSGGKRTGELFF
13,TRBV20-1,TRBJ2-1,NA,CSAQGGSYNEQFF
12,TRBV7-2,TRBJ2-5,NA,CASSQTEETQYF
11,TRBV29-1,TRBJ1-1,NA,CSVVEQTKAFF
15,TRBV7-2,TRBJ2-7,few,CASSLESGGPYEQYF
15,TRBV9,TRBJ1-4,NA,CASSPQSGLAGKLFF
12,TRBV19,TRBJ1-4,few,CASTGGKEKLFF
14,TRBV5-1,TRBJ1-1,NA,CASSLAVGDDEAFF
12,TRBV5-1,TRBJ2-5,NA,CASSLDGETQYF